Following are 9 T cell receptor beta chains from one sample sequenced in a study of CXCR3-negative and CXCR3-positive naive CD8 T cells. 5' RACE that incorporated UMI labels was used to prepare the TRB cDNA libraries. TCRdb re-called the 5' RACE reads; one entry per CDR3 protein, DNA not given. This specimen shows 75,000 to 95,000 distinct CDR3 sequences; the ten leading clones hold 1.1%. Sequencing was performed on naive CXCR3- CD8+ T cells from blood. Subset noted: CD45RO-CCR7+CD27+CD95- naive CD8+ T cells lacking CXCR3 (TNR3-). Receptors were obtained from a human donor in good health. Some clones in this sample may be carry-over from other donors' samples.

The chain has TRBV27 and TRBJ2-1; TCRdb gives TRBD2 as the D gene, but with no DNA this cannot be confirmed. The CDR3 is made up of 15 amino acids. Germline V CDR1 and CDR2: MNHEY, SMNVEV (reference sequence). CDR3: CASSSSGIVYNEQFF.

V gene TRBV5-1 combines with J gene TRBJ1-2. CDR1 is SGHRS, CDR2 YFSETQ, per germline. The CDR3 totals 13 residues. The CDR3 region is CASSLTANYGYTF.

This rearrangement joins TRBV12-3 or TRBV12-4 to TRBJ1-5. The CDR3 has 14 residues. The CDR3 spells CASSPLNSNQPQHF.

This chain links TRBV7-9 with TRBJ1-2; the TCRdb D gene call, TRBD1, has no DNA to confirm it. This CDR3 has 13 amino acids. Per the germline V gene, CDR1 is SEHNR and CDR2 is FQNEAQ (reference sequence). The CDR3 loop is CASSPIDSYGYTF.

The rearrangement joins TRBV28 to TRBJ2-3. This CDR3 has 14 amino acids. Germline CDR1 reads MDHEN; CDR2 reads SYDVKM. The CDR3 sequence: CASSFLRTTDTQYF. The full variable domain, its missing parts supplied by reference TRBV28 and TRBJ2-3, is DVKVTQSSRYLVKRTGEKVFLECVQDMDHENMFWYRQDPGLGLRLIYFSYDVKMKEKGDIPEGYSVSREKKERFSLILESASTNQTSMYLCASSFLRTTDTQYFGPGTRLTVL.

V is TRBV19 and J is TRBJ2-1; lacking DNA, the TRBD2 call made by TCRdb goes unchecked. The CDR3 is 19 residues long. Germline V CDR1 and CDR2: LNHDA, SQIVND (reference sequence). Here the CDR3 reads CASSALGLAGASSYNEQFF.

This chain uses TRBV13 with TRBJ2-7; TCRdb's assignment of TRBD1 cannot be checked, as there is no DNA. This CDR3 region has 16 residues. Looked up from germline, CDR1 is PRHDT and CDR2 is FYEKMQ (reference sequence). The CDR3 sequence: CASSAYAGTGVYEQYF.

CDR3 protein: CASSLGVGLDEQYF. The chain has TRBV5-5 and TRBJ2-7; TCRdb calls TRBD2, which cannot be checked without DNA. In germline, CDR1 is SGHKS, CDR2 YYEKEE (reference sequence). This CDR3 is 14 amino acids long.

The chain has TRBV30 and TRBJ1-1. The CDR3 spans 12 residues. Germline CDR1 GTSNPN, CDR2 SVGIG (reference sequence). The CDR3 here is CAWSVLITEAFF.